The present T cell receptor beta chain was sequenced within a study of blood T cell repertoires in COVID-19. Some clones are missing from TCRdb's copy, which holds only in-frame ones; the method was immunoSEQ multiplex PCR. The sample lists 200,000 to 300,000 clones, approximately 80% occurring once. There are 14 residues in the CDR3. V lost 4 bases to trimming and J lost 2 bases; unmatched junction nucleotides: 3. Germline lookup yields CDR1 SGHTA and CDR2 FQGNSA. This clone was seen only a few times. The chain employs TRBV7-2 and TRBJ1-2, with 8 bases that match TRBD1. This receptor was taken from a woman aged 80 or over with acute or convalescent COVID-19. Sequences were obtained from peripheral blood. In DNA form, the CDR3 reads TGTGCCAGCAGCTCACAGGGGGGAAACTATGGCTACACCTTC. This gives the protein CASSSQGGNYGYTF.